This TCR beta chain was sequenced in a study of shared clonotypes between healthy human individuals (dated by TCRdb to about 2020). About the full investigation: The cohort comprised two women and a few men aged 18 to 49 years. Per donor, three plates each were used for CD4 naive and CD4 memory, two for CD8 naive, and one for CD8 memory. The study deeply sequenced blood TCR repertoires of 5 or 6 healthy adults to estimate repertoire size and the extent of clonotype sharing between individuals. Leukapheresis yielded between about 0.94 and 8.9 billion PBMCs per donor. Libraries were prepared and TCR repertoires were sequenced by different laboratories using diverse techniques, in order to increase sequencing depth and limit assay-specific biases. Paper-wide results and their limitations: Rarefaction of sorted-subset datasets indicated incomplete sequencing despite the large sequencing depth. Because the study included a small number of donors, the genetic and exposure-history diversity represented was limited. Clonotypes shared by all four sorted-subset donors showed higher generation probabilities than non-shared clonotypes. Naive subsets generally had larger estimated clonotype richness than memory subsets. Sharing across several donors was observed for roughly 5% of naive CD4, under 4% of naive CD8, over 2% of memory CD4, and around 0.4% of memory CD8 clonotypes. Only blood was sampled, and tissue TCR repertoires likely differ from those in blood. Pairwise subsampling indicated that sequencing depth was expected to affect the degree of clonotype sharing among donors.

The donors were healthy, HIV-negative adults who had no recently reported acute infections or vaccinations. Every donor was a Caucasian adult residing in Nashville, Tennessee, USA. CD4+ T cells were enriched by magnetic negative selection, after which naive cells were positively selected on CD45RA and the negative fraction was taken as the memory subset. After blood collection by leukapheresis, PBMCs were isolated using Ficoll-Histopaque density gradient centrifugation and then cryopreserved in the vapor phase of liquid nitrogen. Purity and quantity of every magnetically sorted T cell population were checked by analytical flow cytometry. Each sorted fraction had its genomic DNA isolated and then quantified by UV absorbance on a Nanodrop 2000c. The CDR3 measures 17 amino acids from cysteine to phenylalanine. Only the CDR3 DNA is retained, 51 bases long and in frame from the first base. The junction shows trimming of 5 bases on V and 0 bases on J, and the gene matches do not reach 8 bases of it. Looking up the germline V gene yields CDR1 MDHEN and CDR2 SYDVKM.

Points on this clone: Its antigen specificity is not known. Nothing much larger sits one base from this clone, and base qualities are not available.

TCR CDR3 regions were amplified from genomic DNA by multiplex PCR using the deep immunoSEQ assay. Genomic DNA extracted from each cell subset was distributed evenly over all wells of several immunoSEQ 96-well plates, and each plate served as one replicate. Each replicate PCR for sorted subsets received around 200 ng genomic DNA, equal to about 29,000 T cell genomes. The purified libraries were quantified using a Qubit 3.0 fluorometer, sized with a Bioanalyzer 2100, and then quantified again using the KAPA Library Quantification kit. Every immunoSEQ 96-well plate was sequenced on a dedicated single-read 150-cycle Illumina NextSeq 550 flow cell. The paper's data handling went like this. The immunoSEQ output contained only junctional sequences without quality scores, so filtering could not match that applied to full-length reads. Sequences were annotated with PyIR, a Python wrapper for IgBLAST v1.9, and V/J genes and CDR3 were assigned using IMGT germline references. Any read was removed if the V/J assignment was weak (E-value above 1e-6), the CDR3 was missing, or the read contained stop codons, out-of-frame junctions, or ambiguous translated residues. V3J clonotypes were defined as sequences sharing an identical inferred V gene, J gene, and CDR3 amino acid sequence. The percentage overlap between two repertoires was calculated by dividing the number of shared unique clonotypes by the size of the smaller repertoire. Three approaches were used to assess repertoire richness: RTK rarefaction, the Chao1 estimator, and Recon v2.1 estimates of unobserved clonotypes. OLGA was used to compute generation probabilities for all TCRbeta clonotypes that the gDNA method yielded from a handful of donors. TCRdb holds this immuneACCESS table with in-frame rearrangements only. Some clones are missing; in checked studies, unresolved V genes explain under half, and the rest has no known cause. V and J calls and clone size are as listed in that table; D and trimming were resolved from the DNA. Within this sample are roughly 2.2 million clones, with roughly 92% of them counted one time only. More than 0.35% of the sample comes from the top ten.

The TCR originated in a man younger than 35 in good health. Some clones in this sample may be carry-over from other donors' samples. The sequenced sample consisted of naive CD4+ T cells from PBMCs. The intended sense of this specimen's cell subset or site label: CD45RA+ positively selected. Recombination linked TRBV28 to TRBJ1-3, and TRBD1 matches 9 of the central bases. The CDR3 region has the sequence CASSLPGQGFSGNTIYF. The DNA sequence is as follows: TGTGCCAGCAGTCTCCCGGGACAGGGATTCTCTGGAAACACCATATATTTT.